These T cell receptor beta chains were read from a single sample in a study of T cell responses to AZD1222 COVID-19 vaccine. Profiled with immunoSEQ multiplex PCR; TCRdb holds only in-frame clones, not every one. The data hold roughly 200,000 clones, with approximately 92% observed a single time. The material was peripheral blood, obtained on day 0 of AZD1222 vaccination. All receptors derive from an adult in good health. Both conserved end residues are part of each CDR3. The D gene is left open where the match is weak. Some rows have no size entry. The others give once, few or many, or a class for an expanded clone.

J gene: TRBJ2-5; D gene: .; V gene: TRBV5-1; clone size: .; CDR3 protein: CASSEGQDQETQYF; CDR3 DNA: TGCGCCAGCAGCGAGGGTCAGGATCAAGAGACCCAGTACTTC
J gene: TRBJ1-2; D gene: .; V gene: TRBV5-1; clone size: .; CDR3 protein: CASSPETGWGSYGYTF; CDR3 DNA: TGCGCCAGCAGCCCTGAGACAGGCTGGGGTTCCTATGGCTACACCTTC
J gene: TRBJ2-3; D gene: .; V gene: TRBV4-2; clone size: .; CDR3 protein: CASSQDKGLSRSTDTQYF; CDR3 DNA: TGTGCCAGCAGCCAAGACAAAGGACTATCTCGATCCACAGATACGCAGTATTTT
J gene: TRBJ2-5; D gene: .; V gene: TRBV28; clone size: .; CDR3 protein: CASSLGIADETQYF; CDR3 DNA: TGTGCCAGCAGTTTAGGAATAGCGGACGAGACCCAGTACTTC
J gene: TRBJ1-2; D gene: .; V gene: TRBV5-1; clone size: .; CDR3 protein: CASSQSTGANYGYTF; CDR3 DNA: TGCGCCAGCAGTCAAAGCACAGGAGCTAACTATGGCTACACCTTC
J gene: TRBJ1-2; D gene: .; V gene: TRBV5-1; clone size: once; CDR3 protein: CASGQPPNYGYTF; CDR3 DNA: TGCGCCAGCGGACAACCTCCAAACTATGGCTACACCTTC
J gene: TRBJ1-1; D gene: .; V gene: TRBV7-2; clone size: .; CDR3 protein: CASSLDNVNTEAFF; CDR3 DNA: TGTGCCAGCAGCTTAGATAACGTGAACACTGAAGCTTTCTTT
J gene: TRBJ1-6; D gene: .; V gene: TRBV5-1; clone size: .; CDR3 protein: CASSPERQYSPLHF; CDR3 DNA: TGCGCCAGCAGCCCCGAGCGACAGTATTCACCCCTCCACTTT
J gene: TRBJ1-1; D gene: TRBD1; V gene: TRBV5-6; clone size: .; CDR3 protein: CASSLGWATGAEAFF; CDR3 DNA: TGTGCCAGCAGCTTGGGGTGGGCCACAGGGGCTGAAGCTTTCTTT
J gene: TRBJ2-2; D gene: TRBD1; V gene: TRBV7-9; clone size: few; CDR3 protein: CASSPDRVNTGELFF; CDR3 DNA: TGTGCCAGCAGCCCCGACAGGGTGAACACCGGGGAGCTGTTTTTT
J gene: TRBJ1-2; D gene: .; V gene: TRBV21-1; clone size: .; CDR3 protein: CASSNGPTEINYGYTF; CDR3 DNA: TGTGCCAGCAGCAACGGACCAACAGAGATTAACTATGGCTACACCTTC